Presented here are 20 T cell receptor beta chains from one specimen sequenced in a study of neurological immune-mediated disorders. TCRdb reprocessed the 5' RACE reads with MiXCR, giving one entry per CDR3 protein. The sample carries about 46,000 distinct CDR3 sequences, less than 4% recorded once. Sequences were obtained from PBMCs. All receptors derive from a woman in her fifties or sixties with multiple sclerosis.

This clonotype was observed many times. V usage is TRBV18 and J usage is TRBJ1-1; TRBD1 matches 9 bases. J lost 6 bases, V lost 2 bases, and 7 bases had no gene match. This CDR3 has 15 residues. CDR1 is KGHSH, CDR2 LQKENI, per germline. CDR3 sequence reads: CASSPRQGDGSEAFF. In nucleotides, the CDR3 is TGTGCCAGCTCACCAAGACAGGGGGACGGGTCTGAAGCTTTCTTT. The full variable domain, its missing parts supplied by reference TRBV18 and TRBJ1-1, is NAGVMQNPRHLVRRRGQEARLRCSPMKGHSHVYWYRQLPEEGLKFMVYLQKENIIDESGMPKERFSAEFPKEGPSILRIQQVVRGDSAAYFCASSPRQGDGSEAFFGQGTRLTVV.

In this sample, this clonotype turned up many times. The chain joins TRBV12-3 or TRBV12-4 to TRBJ1-2; unclear D gene. V was clipped by 3 bases and J by 7 bases, with 15 bases between them. The CDR3 runs to 14 residues. CDR3 bases: TGTGCCAGCAGTTTGTACCGTCGACCGGGTGGCTACACCTTC. The encoded protein is CASSLYRRPGGYTF.

This clonotype was picked up many times. The rearrangement links TRBV12-3 or TRBV12-4 to TRBJ2-7; D ambiguous. Trimming pared 3 bases from V and 9 bases from J, leaving 9 bases between. The CDR3 sequence is 11 residues long. The DNA for the CDR3 is TGTGCCAGCAGTTTGGCAGAGTGGCAGTACTTC. As protein: CASSLAEWQYF.

This clonotype was seen repeatedly, ten times or more. The rearrangement uses TRBV27 and TRBJ2-1, with D perhaps TRBD2 (6 bases). The germline V and J ends were trimmed by 2 bases and 4 bases, with 9 bases remaining between them. Germline assignment: CDR1 MNHEY and CDR2 SMNVEV (reference sequence). This CDR3 contains 14 residues. DNA for the CDR3: TGTGCCAGCAGTTTAGCGGGGTATTACAATGAGCAGTTCTTC. Protein product: CASSLAGYYNEQFF.

With respect to this clonotype: A junction boundary mismatches the germline segment, possibly from a read error. V is TRBV7-7 and J is TRBJ2-1; 8 bases align to TRBD2. This CDR3 has 14 amino acids. Per the germline V gene, CDR1 is SSHAT and CDR2 is FNYEAQ (reference sequence). The CDR3 here is CASSPGLARVEQFF. CDR3 nucleotides: TGTGCTAGCAGCCCAGGACTAGCTCGAGTGGAGCAGTTCTTC.

This clonotype was seen repeatedly, ten times or more. The chain has TRBV11-3 and TRBJ2-1; 10 bases are a match to TRBD2. The CDR3 covers 17 residues. CDR1 SGHNT and CDR2 YENEEA come from the germline V gene. J gave up 2 bases and V 3 bases, and 7 bases lay outside the gene matches. In DNA form, the CDR3 reads TGTGCCAGCAGCTTGAACCAGCGGGAGGGCCCCTACAATGAGCAGTTCTTC. Amino acids: CASSLNQREGPYNEQFF.

Many counts were recorded for this clonotype. The CDR3 DNA sequence: TGCAGTGCTCGTCCCCCAATCCCGAACACCGGGGAGCTGTTTTTT. Translating gives CSARPPIPNTGELFF. The chain links TRBV20-1 to TRBJ2-2; D not resolved. Trimming left V 5 bases short and J 0 bases short, with 13 bases between. The CDR3 is made up of 15 amino acids. The V gene's germline CDR1 is DFQATT and CDR2 SNEGSKA (reference sequence).

The table lists this clonotype with many counts. This chain links TRBV15 with TRBJ2-7; 8 bases map to TRBD1. Germline CDR1 LNHNV, CDR2 YYDKDF (reference sequence). After removal of 0 bases from V and 3 bases from J, the junction contained 10 bases not matched to a gene. The CDR3 length is 17 residues. The CDR3 protein is CATSRDYMQGAFYEQYV. The DNA of the CDR3 is TGTGCCACCAGCAGAGATTATATGCAGGGGGCCTTCTACGAGCAGTACGTC.

This clonotype was seen ten or more times. The rearrangement joins TRBV20-1 to TRBJ2-7; TRBD2 is a possible D gene (7 bases). This CDR3 contains 17 residues. Germline loops: CDR1 DFQATT, CDR2 SNEGSKA (reference sequence). V shed 6 bases and J shed 2 bases, with 26 bases lying between them. CDR3 sequence (DNA): TGCAGTGCCCCTCGGGCTCTTGGGGGGGCCCTCGCCTACGAGCAGTACTTC. Translating gives CSAPRALGGALAYEQYF.

This clonotype has a count of ten or more. The rearrangement joins TRBV3-1 to TRBJ2-7; 7 positions match TRBD1. CDR3 length: 15 residues. V shed 3 bases, J shed 2 bases, and the junction held 7 bases outside the gene matches. Germline V gene sequence: CDR1 LGHDT, CDR2 YNNKEL (reference sequence). Here the CDR3 DNA reads TGTGCCAGCAGCCAGGACACCGGGACAGCCTACGAGCAGTACTTC. Its protein product is CASSQDTGTAYEQYF.

Ten or more counts support this clonotype. J is TRBJ2-3 and V is TRBV20-1; D is perhaps TRBD1 or TRBD2 (5 bases each). V lost 3 bases, J lost 1 base, and 11 bases lay in between. CDR1 and CDR2 (germline): DFQATT, SNEGSKA (reference sequence). The CDR3 totals 14 residues. CDR3 amino acids: CSARGPHGTDTQYF. The DNA of the CDR3 is TGCAGTGCTAGGGGACCGCACGGCACAGATACGCAGTATTTT.

This clonotype was recorded at least ten times. V gene TRBV20-1 combines with J gene TRBJ2-5; D not resolved. This CDR3 has 14 residues. Germline V lookup: CDR1 DFQATT, CDR2 SNEGSKA (reference sequence). V was trimmed by 0 bases and J by 0 bases, leaving 8 bases between them. The CDR3 protein is CSARDWANQETQYF. The CDR3 DNA sequence: TGCAGTGCTAGAGATTGGGCTAACCAAGAGACCCAGTACTTC.

The J gene is TRBJ2-5, the V gene TRBV28; 11 bases align to TRBD2. Germline trimming cut 4 bases from V and 1 base from J; bases unmatched to any gene: 8. This CDR3 is built from 17 residues. Germline V gene data show CDR1 as MDHEN and CDR2 as SYDVKM. The CDR3 region is CASSSPGLAEPQETQYF. The DNA for the CDR3 is TGTGCCAGCAGTTCGCCGGGACTAGCGGAGCCCCAAGAGACCCAGTACTTC.

This clonotype was detected many times. This chain joins TRBV5-1 and TRBJ1-4; D is unclear. The CDR3 runs to 18 residues. Germline-derived CDR1 and CDR2 are SGHRS and YFSETQ. Trimming took 0 bases from V and 0 from J, leaving 15 bases between them. CDR3 sequence reads: CASSLGRGISATNEKLFF. CDR3 nucleotides: TGCGCCAGCAGCTTGGGTCGGGGAATTAGCGCAACTAATGAAAAACTGTTTTTT. Complete variable domain (other parts from reference TRBV5-1 and TRBJ1-4): KAGVTQTPRYLIKTRGQQVTLSCSPISGHRSVSWYQQTPGQGLQFLFEYFSETQRNKGNFPGRFSGRQFSNSRSEMNVSTLELGDSALYLCASSLGRGISATNEKLFFGSGTQLSVL.

There are many counts of this clonotype. V is TRBV7-8 and J is TRBJ2-7; D is possibly TRBD1 (6 bases). Trimming took 5 bases from V and 3 from J, leaving 14 bases between them. Germline V CDR1 and CDR2: SGHVS, FQNEAQ. The CDR3 extends over 14 amino acids. CDR3 DNA sequence: TGTGCCAGCAGCCAAGACAGGTATGGCTACGAGCAGTACGTC. This encodes CASSQDRYGYEQYV.

This clonotype was picked up many times. The chain has TRBV4-2 and TRBJ2-1; 15 bases are a match to TRBD2. The germline V gene encodes CDR1 LGHNA and CDR2 YNFKEQ. J was trimmed by 9 bases and V by 4 bases; bases with no gene match: 7. The CDR3 is 16 residues long. The CDR3 protein is CASSPGTSGRIGEQFF. The CDR3 DNA follows: TGTGCCAGCAGCCCGGGGACTAGCGGGAGGATCGGTGAGCAGTTCTTC.

This clonotype was seen ten or more times. V is TRBV20-1 and J is TRBJ2-7; the match to TRBD1 covers 12 bases. Trimming cost V 0 bases and J 6 bases; bases outside gene matches: 12. In germline, CDR1 is DFQATT, CDR2 SNEGSKA (reference sequence). CDR3 size: 17 residues. The DNA of the CDR3 is TGCAGTGCTAGAGACCCAAATGCCGGGACAGGGGGCTCCGAGCAGTACTTC. This gives the protein CSARDPNAGTGGSEQYF.

In its sample, this clonotype was seen many times. The CDR3 loop reads CASSLSTGSYYEQYF. Here the CDR3 DNA reads TGTGCCAGCAGTTTATCCACAGGGTCGTACTACGAGCAGTACTTC. V is TRBV27 and J is TRBJ2-7, with D possibly matching TRBD1 (6 bases). The CDR3 runs 15 residues. Germline V CDR1 and CDR2: MNHEY, SMNVEV (reference sequence). Between the trimmed V and J ends, which lost 0 bases and 3 bases, there was a span of 12 bases.

The rearrangement uses TRBV18 and TRBJ2-5, with D uncertain. V lost 2 bases to trimming and J lost 5 bases, with 3 bases between them. Germline V gene sequence: CDR1 KGHSH, CDR2 LQKENI. The CDR3 sequence is 11 residues long. The CDR3 DNA sequence: TGTGCCAGCTCACCAGGGGAGACCCAGTACTTC. As protein: CASSPGETQYF.

This clonotype was seen many times. The rearrangement joins TRBV5-1 to TRBJ2-3; perhaps D is TRBD1 or TRBD2 (5 bases each). Germline CDR1 and CDR2: SGHRS and YFSETQ. The CDR3 length is 14 residues. Trimming removed 3 bases from V and 2 bases from J, with 10 bases in between. The CDR3: CASSSQGVTDTQYF. The DNA for the CDR3 is TGCGCCAGCAGCTCTCAGGGAGTCACAGATACGCAGTATTTT.